This entry lists 17 T cell receptor beta chains sequenced from one sample in a study of CD8+ T cells in alopecia areata. The treatment is: oral pan-JAK inhibitor, 5-10 mg twice daily. RNA, once extracted, was reverse transcribed into cDNA for use as the sequencing template. Measured with immunoSEQ multiplex PCR; TCRdb has only the in-frame clones, and not every one. Of some 170,000 clones listed, approximately 59% are singletons. The sequencing used CD4+ T cells sorted from blood, collected at roughly week 58, from a patient treated with tofacitinib. The origin of the receptors is a human donor with alopecia areata.

This clone was observed a few times. V usage is TRBV18 and J usage is TRBJ1-1; tentative D call: TRBD1 (6 bases). The CDR3 covers 16 residues. Trimming removed 3 bases at V and 2 bases at J, with 16 bases between. CDR1 and CDR2 from the germline V gene are KGHSH and LQKENI. The CDR3 coding sequence is TGTGCCAGCTCACCCTTTGACCTCGGGACAAACACTGAAGCTTTCTTT. This encodes CASSPFDLGTNTEAFF.

This CDR3 reads CASSERGSETQYF. CDR3 in DNA: TGTGCCAGCAGTGAAAGGGGTTCCGAGACCCAGTACTTC. This rearrangement joins TRBV25-1 to TRBJ2-5, with D perhaps matching TRBD1 (5 bases). The V gene lost 2 bases and the J gene lost 5 bases, with 9 bases spanning the gap. The CDR3 has 13 residues. In germline, CDR1 is MGHDK, CDR2 SYGVNS. Based on the CDR3 plus reference TRBV25-1 and TRBJ2-5, the full variable domain is EADIYQTPRYLVIGTGKKITLECSQTMGHDKMYWYQQDPGMELHLIHYSYGVNSTEKGDLSSESTVSRIRTEHFPLTLESARPSHTSQYLCASSERGSETQYFGPGTRLLVL.

This clone has just a few counts. The chain carries TRBV7-9 and TRBJ2-3; 15 bases match TRBD2. CDR3 size: 14 residues. J was trimmed by 10 bases and V by 5 bases; bases with no gene match: 4. CDR1 and CDR2 from the germline V gene are SEHNR and FQNEAQ (reference sequence). CDR3 sequence: CASSPGLAGGAQYF. The CDR3 DNA reads as TGTGCCAGCAGCCCCGGACTAGCGGGGGGGGCGCAGTATTTT.

This chain joins TRBV19 and TRBJ1-6; D not resolved. V lost 9 bases and J 8 bases, leaving 17 bases between the germline ends. The CDR3 contains 14 residues. Germline assignment: CDR1 LNHDA and CDR2 SQIVND (reference sequence). CDR3 protein: CASHKPGIDSPLHF. For the CDR3, the DNA is TGTGCCAGCCACAAACCGGGGATAGATTCACCCCTCCACTTT.

With respect to this clone: Other nucleotide sequences from this sample produce the same CDR3. This chain joins TRBV29-1 and TRBJ1-6; 8 nucleotides line up with TRBD1. Trimming cost V 4 bases and J 6 bases; bases outside gene matches: 2. This CDR3 has 13 amino acids. CDR1 is SQVTM, CDR2 ANQGSEA, per germline. The CDR3 region has the DNA TGCAGCGTTGGACAGGGGATTAATTCACCCCTCCACTTT. It translates to CSVGQGINSPLHF.

The chain is built from TRBV11-1 and TRBJ2-3; D unclear. CDR1 is SGHAT and CDR2 is FQDESV in the germline V gene (reference sequence). Trimming shortened V by 5 bases and J by 0 bases, and 3 bases separated the two germline ends. CDR3 length: 12 amino acids. CDR3 in DNA: TGTGCCAGCAGCCATAGCACAGATACGCAGTATTTT. It codes for CASSHSTDTQYF.

The chain joins TRBV7-2 to TRBJ2-5; D not certain. CDR1 SGHTA and CDR2 FQGNSA come from the germline V gene. This CDR3 contains 15 residues. The V and J ends lost 5 bases and 4 bases respectively, with 17 bases between them. The CDR3 DNA sequence: TGTGCCAGCAGCCACCAAGTGTCTCAGAGAGAGACCCAGTACTTC. Translation: CASSHQVSQRETQYF.

V and J are TRBV4-2 and TRBJ1-2; no reliable D call. Trimming cost V 5 bases and J 7 bases, with 14 bases left between them. The length of the CDR3 is 13 residues. Per germline, CDR1 LGHNA and CDR2 YNFKEQ. Here the CDR3 reads CASSSMGPSGYTF. The CDR3 DNA reads TGTGCCAGCAGCTCGATGGGTCCCTCTGGCTACACCTTC.

V usage is TRBV30 and J usage is TRBJ2-7; D gene uncertain. CDR3 length: 12 amino acids. Germline CDR1 reads GTSNPN; CDR2 reads SVGIG (reference sequence). V lost 2 bases, J lost 3 bases, and 8 bases lay in between. The CDR3 reads CAWSISSYEQYF. Here the CDR3 DNA reads TGTGCCTGGAGTATTAGCAGCTACGAGCAGTACTTC.

The genes are TRBV27 and TRBJ2-5; TRBD2 is a possible D gene (7 bases). Germline V gives CDR1 MNHEY, CDR2 SMNVEV (reference sequence). Trimming shortened V by 5 bases and J by 4 bases, and 17 bases separated the two germline ends. The CDR3 sequence is 15 residues long. The CDR3 is CASSPESGGRETQYF. In DNA form, the CDR3 reads TGTGCCAGCAGTCCGGAATCCGGGGGGCGAGAGACCCAGTACTTC.

The genes are TRBV29-1 and TRBJ1-4; tentative D call: TRBD1 (6 bases). V dropped 6 bases and J dropped 8 bases, with 16 bases sitting between them. CDR3 length equals 13 residues. Germline values: CDR1 SQVTM, CDR2 ANQGSEA. The CDR3 bases are TGCAGCGTCGGGGGGCGGGCTAGCGAAAAACTGTTTTTT. Encoded protein: CSVGGRASEKLFF.

The genes are TRBV10-3 and TRBJ2-2; D is undetermined. The CDR3 contains 16 residues. Germline loops: CDR1 ENHRY, CDR2 SYGVKD. V was clipped by 0 bases and J by 4 bases, with 12 bases between them. CDR3 coding DNA: TGTGCCATCAGTGAGTCGAAACGGGTGATCACCGGGGAGCTGTTTTTT. This sequence encodes CAISESKRVITGELFF.

V and J are TRBV5-6 and TRBJ2-1; 7 nucleotides match TRBD1. The CDR3 has 16 amino acids. Germline lookup yields CDR1 SGHDT and CDR2 YYEEEE. The V gene end was trimmed by 3 bases and the J gene end by 0 bases; junction bases not matched to a gene: 6. CDR3 loop: CASSSRTGSSYNEQFF. DNA for the CDR3: TGTGCCAGCAGCTCCCGGACAGGTAGCTCCTACAATGAGCAGTTCTTC.

This clone was counted between two and nine times. The rearrangement links TRBV6-1 to TRBJ2-5, with 7 nucleotides matching TRBD2. This CDR3 has 16 amino acids. J was trimmed by 5 bases and V by 4 bases; bases with no gene match: 13. Germline V gene data show CDR1 as MNHNS and CDR2 as SASEGT. CDR3 in amino acids: CASSGRERGARETQYF. CDR3 nucleotide sequence: TGTGCCAGCAGTGGTCGGGAGCGGGGTGCACGGGAGACCCAGTACTTC.

The chain carries TRBV5-1 and TRBJ1-1; no firm D call. Germline V gene sequence: CDR1 SGHRS, CDR2 YFSETQ. V lost 1 base to trimming and J lost 3 bases, with 7 bases between them. The CDR3 spans 13 residues. CDR3 coding DNA: TGCGCCAGCAGCTTGTTGGGGTACACTGAAGCTTTCTTT. This gives the protein CASSLLGYTEAFF. Based on the CDR3 plus reference TRBV5-1 and TRBJ1-1, the full variable domain is KAGVTQTPRYLIKTRGQQVTLSCSPISGHRSVSWYQQTPGQGLQFLFEYFSETQRNKGNFPGRFSGRQFSNSRSEMNVSTLELGDSALYLCASSLLGYTEAFFGQGTRLTVV.

A few counts support this clone. The chain couples TRBV29-1 to TRBJ2-5; D gene unclear. Looked up from germline, CDR1 is SQVTM and CDR2 is ANQGSEA. With 4 bases removed from V and 5 bases from J, the gap between germline ends came to 8 bases. The CDR3 loop spans 11 amino acids. For the CDR3, the DNA is TGCAGCGTTGGGTTGACGGAGACCCAGTACTTC. This codes for CSVGLTETQYF. The full variable domain, in which reference TRBV29-1 and TRBJ2-5 provide the parts outside the CDR3, is SAVISQKPSRDICQRGTSLTIQCQVDSQVTMMFWYRQQPGQSLTLIATANQGSEATYESGFVIDKFPISRPNLTFSTLTVSNMSPEDSSIYLCSVGLTETQYFGPGTRLLVL.

This clone was counted once. This chain connects TRBV7-2 to TRBJ2-1, with D perhaps given as TRBD1 or TRBD2 (5 bases each). The CDR3 contains 14 residues. Germline CDR1 SGHTA, CDR2 FQGNSA. V lost 5 bases to trimming and J lost 6 bases, with 14 bases between them. CDR3 DNA sequence: TGTGCCAGCAGCCCGGTGGGACGGATCAATGAGCAGTTCTTC. Translation gives CASSPVGRINEQFF.